These 3 T cell receptor beta chains share one sample of origin, sequenced in a study of technical replicates of blood from several donors. The assay was immunoSEQ multiplex PCR, and TCRdb's table has in-frame clones only and misses some. Of tens of thousands of clones in the sample, more than 75% were seen once. Source material: PBMCs. The receptors here all came from a human donor in good health. Some clones in this sample may be carry-over from other donors' samples.

The chain has TRBV7-7 and TRBJ2-1; a possible D gene is TRBD2 (6 bases). Germline CDR1 and CDR2: SSHAT and FNYEAQ (reference sequence). Trimming removed 5 bases from V and 0 bases from J, with 23 bases in between. CDR3 length equals 19 residues. CDR3 nucleotide sequence: TGTGCCAGCAGCCAGGGACTCTCGGGCCGCCTCAGCTCCTACAATGAGCAGTTCTTC. Its protein product is CASSQGLSGRLSSYNEQFF.

V is TRBV11-2 and J is TRBJ2-1, with D unresolved. The CDR3 spans 14 residues. CDR1 is SGHAT and CDR2 is FQNNGV in the germline V gene. With 0 bases removed from V and 8 bases from J, the gap between germline ends came to 11 bases. For the CDR3, the DNA is TGTGCCAGCAGCTTAGACAGGCTATTTGATGAGCAGTTCTTC. Translating gives CASSLDRLFDEQFF.

This chain connects TRBV11-3 to TRBJ2-7; 8 nucleotides align to TRBD2. The germline V gene has CDR1 SGHNT and CDR2 YENEEA. The CDR3 loop spans 14 amino acids. V gave up 5 bases and J gave up 11 bases; unmatched junction bases: 14. The CDR3 nucleotides are TGTGCCAGCAGCAACAGCGGGGGACCTGCCAAGAAGTACTTC. The encoded protein is CASSNSGGPAKKYF.